This T cell receptor (beta chain) stems from a study of blood T cell repertoires in COVID-19. Background on the study: Italy, Spain and the United States were the sources of the convalescent and acute COVID-19 samples. The analysed material was cDNA or gDNA that came from T cells, B-cell-depleted T cells, or PBMCs.

Patients at the Seattle site were enrolled during active infection and followed longitudinally. In the original workflow: Reference gene primer amplification gave nucleated cell count estimates. This table comes from immunoSEQ multiplex PCR, and its TCRdb copy is limited to in-frame clones, with some not included. V, J and clone size derive from that table, while D and trimming were established from the DNA sequence. The repertoire holds about 150,000 clones, just under 85% seen once, with approximately 2.6% in the top ten. The material sequenced was peripheral blood. The receptor was derived from a woman of 80 years or more with COVID-19, enrolled during active disease.

The CDR3 protein is CASSDFCGDRDASRSYEQYF. The CDR3 coding sequence is TGTGCCAGCAGTGACTTCTGTGGGGACAGGGACGCTTCCAGGTCCTACGAGCAGTACTTC. The chain combines TRBV6-4 with TRBJ2-7; 9 bases agree with TRBD1. Germline V gene lookup returns CDR1 MRHNA and CDR2 SNTAGT. V gave up 1 base and J gave up 1 base; unmatched junction bases: 17. CDR3 size: 20 residues.